This is a list of T cell receptor beta chains from one sample in a study of control samples from healthy donors and cancer patients. This table comes from immunoSEQ multiplex PCR, and its TCRdb copy is limited to in-frame clones, with some not included. The repertoire holds more than 75,000 clones, with about 90% as singletons. The sequenced material came from PBMCs. These receptors originate from a woman aged 60-75 years with head and neck cancer. Both conserved end residues are part of each CDR3. D genes are given only for firm matches. Size is omitted from some rows. Given values are once, few, many or a class for expanded clones.

CDR3	DNA	D	size	J	V
CASRLNEGARVLHEQFF	TGTGCAAGTCGTCTGAACGAGGGGGCCAGGGTTCTCCATGAGCAGTTCTTC	.	.	TRBJ2-1	TRBV12-2
CASSQGFVLAGATNTGELFF	TGTGCCAGCAGCCAAGGATTTGTTCTAGCGGGAGCTACAAACACCGGGGAGCTGTTTTTT	TRBD2	once	TRBJ2-2	TRBV4-2
CASSLLGNTEAFF	TGTGCCAGCAGCTTATTGGGAAACACTGAAGCTTTCTTT	.	.	TRBJ1-1	TRBV11-1
CASSVDLRAGTGTDTQYF	TGTGCCAGCAGCGTAGATCTTCGGGCAGGGACGGGCACAGATACGCAGTATTTT	.	.	TRBJ2-3	TRBV9
CAISDPQGSSYEQYF	TGTGCCATCAGTGACCCGCAGGGGAGCTCCTACGAGCAGTACTTC	.	.	TRBJ2-7	TRBV10-3
CASSLGKLGSYNEQFF	TGTGCCAGCAGCTTAGGGAAGCTTGGATCCTACAATGAGCAGTTCTTC	.	.	TRBJ2-1	TRBV7-9
CASSPAGRLETQYF	TGTGCCAGCAGCCCGGCGGGAAGGTTGGAGACCCAGTACTTC	.	.	TRBJ2-5	TRBV5-8
CASSLSQRADSPLHF	TGCGCCAGCAGCTTGTCACAGCGGGCGGATTCACCCCTCCACTTT	.	once	TRBJ1-6	TRBV5-1
CASSRRTGAEQYF	TGTGCCAGCAGTCGACGGACAGGGGCCGAGCAGTACTTC	TRBD1	.	TRBJ2-7	TRBV5-5
CATSDRSGRQFF	TGTGCCACCAGTGATCGATCGGGGAGGCAGTTCTTC	.	.	TRBJ2-1	TRBV24-1
CASSYTVNTEAFF	TGTGCCAGCAGTTACACGGTGAACACTGAAGCTTTCTTT	.	.	TRBJ1-1	TRBV6-5
CASSVRGEPSQETQYF	TGTGCCAGCAGCGTTAGGGGGGAACCATCCCAAGAGACCCAGTACTTC	.	few	TRBJ2-5	TRBV9
CASLGGPNTGELFF	TGTGCCAGCCTAGGGGGACCGAACACCGGGGAGCTGTTTTTT	.	once	TRBJ2-2	TRBV18
CASSEASRVDIQYF	TGTGCCAGCAGTGAAGCGTCCAGGGTTGACATTCAGTACTTC	.	.	TRBJ2-4	TRBV6-1
CASSPLPGDNEQFF	TGTGCCAGCTCACCACTGCCGGGAGACAATGAGCAGTTCTTC	.	.	TRBJ2-1	TRBV18
CASSRDRDTEAFF	TGTGCCAGCAGCCGGGACAGGGACACTGAAGCTTTCTTT	TRBD1	.	TRBJ1-1	TRBV16
CASSLGTSGRQETQYF	TGTGCCAGCAGCCTGGGGACTAGCGGGAGGCAAGAGACCCAGTACTTC	TRBD2	.	TRBJ2-5	TRBV5-8
CASRATDRARGYTF	TGTGCCAGCAGGGCGACGGACAGGGCTAGGGGCTACACCTTC	TRBD1	.	TRBJ1-2	TRBV4-2
CAWSQGRGNEKLFF	TGTGCCTGGAGTCAGGGCAGGGGAAATGAAAAACTGTTTTTT	.	.	TRBJ1-4	TRBV30
CASSHDHLTGLIDYTF	TGCGCCAGCAGCCACGACCACCTAACAGGGCTCATTGACTACACCTTC	.	.	TRBJ1-2	TRBV4-1
CASSYSAEGQPQHF	TGTGCCAGCAGTTACTCGGCAGAGGGTCAGCCCCAGCATTTT	.	.	TRBJ1-5	TRBV6-5
CASSLGQGRPGNTIYF	TGTGCCAGCAGCTTAGGACAGGGGAGGCCTGGAAACACCATATATTTT	TRBD1	.	TRBJ1-3	TRBV7-9
CASSLLGGGYEQYF	TGTGCCAGCAGTTTATTAGGGGGCGGTTACGAGCAGTACTTC	TRBD1	.	TRBJ2-7	TRBV28
CASSFTGAYTGELFF	TGTGCCAGCAGCTTTACCGGGGCGTACACCGGGGAGCTGTTTTTT	.	.	TRBJ2-2	TRBV7-9
CASSSRENNSPLHF	TGTGCCAGCAGCTCCCGGGAGAATAATTCACCCCTCCACTTT	.	once	TRBJ1-6	TRBV5-4
CASSTTGNGPQHF	TGTGCCAGTAGTACCACAGGGAATGGTCCCCAGCATTTT	.	.	TRBJ1-5	TRBV19
CATSDLPSTDTQYF	TGTGCCACCAGTGATTTGCCGAGCACAGATACGCAGTATTTT	.	.	TRBJ2-3	TRBV24-1
CASSLGSGGADFF	TGCGCCAGCAGCTTGGGTTCAGGGGGTGCGGACTTCTTC	TRBD1	.	TRBJ2-1	TRBV5-1
CASSQHMTGELFF	TGCGCCAGCAGCCAACACATGACCGGGGAGCTGTTTTTT	.	.	TRBJ2-2	TRBV4-3
CASSPVGLADLGAQYF	TGTGCCAGCAGTCCCGTGGGGCTAGCCGATCTGGGGGCCCAGTACTTC	.	.	TRBJ2-5	TRBV28
CAWSVGGGNRMNTEAFF	TGTGCCTGGAGTGTAGGGGGGGGTAACCGCATGAACACTGAAGCTTTCTTT	.	once	TRBJ1-1	TRBV30
CASRKDRGDYGYTF	TGTGCCAGCAGAAAGGACAGGGGCGACTATGGCTACACCTTC	TRBD1	.	TRBJ1-2	TRBV6-4
CASSDSGTGFQYF	TGTGCCAGCAGTGACTCGGGGACAGGGTTCCAGTATTTT	TRBD1	.	TRBJ2-3	TRBV6-4
CASKGGPNYGYTF	TGTGCCAGCAAGGGTGGCCCTAACTATGGCTACACCTTC	.	once	TRBJ1-2	TRBV6-5
CASSYLRVHGYTF	TGTGCCAGCAGTTACCTCAGGGTCCATGGCTACACCTTC	.	.	TRBJ1-2	TRBV6-5
CASSIQRGTGELFF	TGTGCCAGTAGTATACAAAGGGGGACCGGGGAGCTGTTTTTT	.	.	TRBJ2-2	TRBV19
CAWSVLGGAGELFF	TGTGCCTGGAGTGTACTAGGAGGTGCCGGGGAGCTGTTTTTT	.	.	TRBJ2-2	TRBV30
CASQRGGSYNSPLHF	TGTGCCAGTCAACGGGGGGGCTCCTATAATTCACCCCTCCACTTT	.	.	TRBJ1-6	TRBV6-5
CASHSEGGETQYF	TGTGCCAGCCACAGCGAAGGGGGGGAGACCCAGTACTTC	.	.	TRBJ2-5	TRBV2
CASSPEATQNTEAFF	TGCGCCAGCAGCCCCGAAGCCACCCAAAACACTGAAGCTTTCTTT	.	.	TRBJ1-1	TRBV5-1
CASSLSFSPGSETQYF	TGTGCCAGCAGTTTATCATTTTCCCCAGGGAGCGAGACCCAGTACTTC	.	.	TRBJ2-5	TRBV28
CATSREVQGGNQPQHF	TGTGCCACCAGCAGAGAAGTACAGGGTGGCAATCAGCCCCAGCATTTT	.	.	TRBJ1-5	TRBV15
CSASTPGRLFSNQPQHF	TGCAGTGCTAGTACTCCTGGTCGTCTTTTTAGCAATCAGCCCCAGCATTTT	.	once	TRBJ1-5	TRBV20-1
CASSPTYNEQFF	TGTGCCAGCTCACCTACATACAATGAGCAGTTCTTC	.	.	TRBJ2-1	TRBV18
CASIRSGSNEQFF	TGTGCCAGCATTCGTAGCGGGAGCAATGAGCAGTTCTTC	TRBD2	.	TRBJ2-1	TRBV2
CASSVATGGWDTQYF	TGTGCCAGCAGCGTAGCTACCGGGGGGTGGGATACGCAGTATTTT	TRBD2	.	TRBJ2-3	TRBV9
CASSPLTRGEQYF	TGTGCCAGCAGTCCATTAACAAGGGGCGAGCAGTACTTC	.	.	TRBJ2-7	TRBV6-6
CASRTGGLPEQYF	TGTGCCAGCAGGACCGGGGGGCTCCCCGAGCAGTACTTC	.	.	TRBJ2-7	TRBV27
CASRRQGAAADQETQYF	TGTGCCAGCAGGCGACAGGGGGCCGCGGCTGACCAAGAGACCCAGTACTTC	TRBD1	.	TRBJ2-5	TRBV6-6
CASSEELVRYGYTF	TGTGCCAGCAGTGAAGAATTGGTTCGCTATGGCTACACCTTC	.	.	TRBJ1-2	TRBV6-1
CASSAGQGLEKLFF	TGTGCCAGCAGCGCAGGACAGGGCTTAGAAAAACTGTTTTTT	TRBD1	.	TRBJ1-4	TRBV9
CASSPGLATDTQYF	TGTGCCAGCAGCCCAGGACTAGCGACAGATACGCAGTATTTT	TRBD2	.	TRBJ2-3	TRBV11-3
CASSIGTGRNQPQHF	TGTGCCAGTAGTATCGGGACAGGGAGAAATCAGCCCCAGCATTTT	TRBD1	.	TRBJ1-5	TRBV19
CASSFTDSSYNEQFF	TGTGCCAGCAGCTTCACGGACAGTTCCTACAATGAGCAGTTCTTC	.	.	TRBJ2-1	TRBV7-6
CASSLTSGRPETQYF	TGTGCCAGCAGCTTGACTAGCGGGAGACCAGAGACCCAGTACTTC	TRBD2	.	TRBJ2-5	TRBV7-9
CASSLIGGDTQYF	TGTGCCAGCAGTTTAATTGGGGGAGATACGCAGTATTTT	.	.	TRBJ2-3	TRBV28
CASSLGHGNTIYF	TGTGCCAGCAGCTTAGGTCACGGAAACACCATATATTTT	.	.	TRBJ1-3	TRBV5-6
CASSLVGTAYNEQFF	TGTGCCAGCAGCTTAGTGGGCACGGCTTACAATGAGCAGTTCTTC	.	.	TRBJ2-1	TRBV7-9